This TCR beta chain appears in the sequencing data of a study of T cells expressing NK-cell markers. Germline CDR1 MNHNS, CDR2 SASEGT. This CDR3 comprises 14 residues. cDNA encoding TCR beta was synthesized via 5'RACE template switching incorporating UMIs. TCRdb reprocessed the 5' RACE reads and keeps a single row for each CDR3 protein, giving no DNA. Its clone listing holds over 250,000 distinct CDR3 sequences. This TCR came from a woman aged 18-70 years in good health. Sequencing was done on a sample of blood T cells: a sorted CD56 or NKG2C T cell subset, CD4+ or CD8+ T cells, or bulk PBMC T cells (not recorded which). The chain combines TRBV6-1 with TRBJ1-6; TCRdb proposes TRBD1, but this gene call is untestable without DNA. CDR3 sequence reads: CASRATGQNSPLHF.